The present T cell receptor beta chain was sequenced within a study of identical twins. Trimming removed 7 bases from V and 6 bases from J, with 11 bases in between. In germline, CDR1 is SQVTM, CDR2 ANQGSEA. This CDR3 is 11 amino acids long. This clonotype was counted a few times. Via MiXCR, TCRdb re-called the 5' RACE reads, giving one row per CDR3 protein. The sample holds hundreds of thousands of distinct CDR3 sequences, less than 7% seen once. Only healthy Caucasians were enrolled as donors. This receptor was taken from a man between 18 and 35 years old in good health. The J gene is TRBJ2-3, the V gene TRBV29-1, with a weak D call TRBD2 (5 bases). Sequencing used naive T cells sorted from blood. The CDR3 DNA reads TGCAGCGGCAGCGGCGGGGATACGCAGTATTTT. Translating it yields CSGSGGDTQYF.